This TCR beta chain comes out of a study of tumor-infiltrating lymphocytes in primary liver carcinoma. Study context: Patients comprised men and women whose ages fell between 30 and 69 years.

The V and J ends lost 6 bases and 1 base, in that order; junction bases with no gene match: 2. CDR3 length: 13 residues. The germline gives CDR1 MNHNS, CDR2 SASEGT. A constant-region primer primed TCR beta cDNA synthesis from 400 to 600 ng of total RNA. TCR beta libraries came from three nested multiplex PCR rounds using slightly modified ARM-PCR. For about 11 cycles apiece, the opening two PCR rounds ran with TRBV1-TRBV30 forward primers and a C-beta reverse primer. MiXCR, run by TCRdb on the multiplex PCR reads, gives a single entry per CDR3 protein. The sample lists about 190,000 distinct CDR3 sequences; over 80% were seen once. Study-wide results and caveats: A small share of top clones, only about 7-25%, was found in all five tumor regions. Tumors and blood were compared for top-250-clone fraction, and tumors had the significantly higher value (p = 0.039).

The source material, about 18-31 mg of unsorted bulk tissue, was used to co-extract RNA and DNA. The proportion of viable tumor cells exceeded 75% in every tumor sample. With respect to this clonotype: Its matching antigen is unknown. The CDR3 ends on some other residue instead of the conserved phenylalanine or tryptophan, so this is likely a read error.

This sequence originates from a middle-aged man with primary liver carcinoma and hepatitis B virus infection. The chain recombines TRBV6-1 with TRBJ1-2; 7 bases are a match to TRBD1. The specimen sequenced was tumor tissue from primary liver carcinoma. Here the CDR3 reads CASRTGINYGYTT. For the CDR3, the DNA is TGTGCCAGCAGGACAGGGATTAACTATGGCTACACCACC.